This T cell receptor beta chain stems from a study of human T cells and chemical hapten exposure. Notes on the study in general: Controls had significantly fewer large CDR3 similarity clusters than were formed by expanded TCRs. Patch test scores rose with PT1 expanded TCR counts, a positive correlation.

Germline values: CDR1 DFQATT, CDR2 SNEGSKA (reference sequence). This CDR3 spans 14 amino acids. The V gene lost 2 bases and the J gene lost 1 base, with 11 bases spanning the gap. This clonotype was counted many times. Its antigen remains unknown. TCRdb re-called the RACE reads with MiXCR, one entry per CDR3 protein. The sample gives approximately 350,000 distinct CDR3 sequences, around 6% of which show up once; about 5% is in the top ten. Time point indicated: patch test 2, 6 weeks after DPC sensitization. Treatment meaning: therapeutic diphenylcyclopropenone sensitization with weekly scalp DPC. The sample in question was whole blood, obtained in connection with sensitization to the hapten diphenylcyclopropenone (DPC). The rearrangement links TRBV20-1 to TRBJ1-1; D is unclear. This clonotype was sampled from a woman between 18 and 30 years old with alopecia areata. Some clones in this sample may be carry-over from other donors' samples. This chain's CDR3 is CSARSNSENTEAFF. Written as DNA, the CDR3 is TGCAGTGCTAGATCGAACAGTGAGAACACTGAAGCTTTCTTT.